Following are 29 T cell receptor beta chains from one sample sequenced in a study of blood T cell dynamics during melanoma immunotherapy. The data were produced by immunoSEQ multiplex PCR, yet TCRdb's version contains in-frame clones alone and is incomplete. The sample shows about 15,000 clones, 80% to 95% of them seen only once. This sample's time point: week 3, after first cycle of checkpoint inhibitor. The sample in question was blood, obtained from a patient treated with checkpoint blockade. Source of these receptors: a human donor with melanoma.

This clone was seen only once. This sequence joins TRBV7-9 and TRBJ2-1; 8 bases are a match to TRBD2. The CDR3 sequence is 17 residues long. Germline V gene lookup returns CDR1 SEHNR and CDR2 FQNEAQ (reference sequence). V shed 5 bases and J 7 bases; nucleotides not matched to a gene: 16. This chain's CDR3 is CASSPPLGAGGPNEQFF. CDR3 coding DNA: TGTGCCAGCAGCCCGCCTTTGGGGGCGGGAGGACCTAATGAGCAGTTCTTC.

V usage is TRBV20-1 and J usage is TRBJ2-5, with TRBD1 identical over 8 bases. The DNA end is a closer match to TRBJ2-7, so the J assignment may be wrong. Germline lookup yields CDR1 DFQATT and CDR2 SNEGSKA (reference sequence). This CDR3 is 11 amino acids long. The CDR3 loop reads CSAGQGAEQYF. CDR3 nucleotide sequence: TGCAGTGCTGGACAGGGAGCCGAGCAGTACTTC.

In DNA form, the CDR3 reads TGTGCCAGCACCCCCGGCGACAGGCTCTACGAGCAGTACTTC. Protein: CASTPGDRLYEQYF. The chain uses TRBV7-3 and TRBJ2-7, with D possibly TRBD1 on 6 matching bases. V was clipped by 7 bases and J by 3 bases, with 16 bases between them. Germline V gene lookup returns CDR1 SGHTA and CDR2 FQGTGA. The CDR3 loop spans 14 amino acids.

The chain has TRBV10-1 and TRBJ1-5; D gene unclear. The V and J ends lost 2 bases and 4 bases respectively, with 6 bases between them. The germline CDR1 and CDR2 sequences are WNHNN and SYGVQD (reference sequence). The length of the CDR3 is 13 residues. CDR3 loop: CASSEDLNQPQHF. CDR3 DNA: TGCGCCAGCAGTGAGGACCTTAATCAGCCCCAGCATTTT.

The chain carries TRBV7-3 and TRBJ2-7; TRBD2 matches 12 bases. The CDR3 contains 15 residues. CDR1 and CDR2 from the germline V gene are SGHTA and FQGTGA. The ends lost 5 bases at V and 0 bases at J; junction bases unmatched: 2. The CDR3 bases are TGTGCCAGCAGCATGACTAGCGGGGGCTCCTACGAGCAGTACTTC. The encoded protein is CASSMTSGGSYEQYF.

This chain connects TRBV11-3 to TRBJ1-1; D is undetermined. The CDR3 sequence is 13 residues long. The germline V gene has CDR1 SGHNT and CDR2 YENEEA. V was cut by 2 bases and J by 1 base, with 5 bases left in between. The CDR3 is CASSLRGNTEAFF. The CDR3 DNA sequence: TGTGCCAGCAGCTTACGGGGGAACACTGAAGCTTTCTTT.

J is TRBJ1-2 and V is TRBV6-9; D possibly corresponds to TRBD1 (6 bases). Trimming cost V 2 bases and J 6 bases, with 19 bases left between them. The CDR3 length is 16 residues. Germline V gene sequence: CDR1 MNHGY, CDR2 SVAAGI. Here the CDR3 DNA reads TGTGCCAGCAGTTATAAACCCGAAGGGGGATCTAATGGCTACACCTTC. Translation: CASSYKPEGGSNGYTF.

The sample holds a few counts of this clone. This chain joins TRBV18 and TRBJ1-5; D is ambiguous. Germline V gene sequence: CDR1 KGHSH, CDR2 LQKENI. Trimming cost V 5 bases and J 8 bases, with 10 bases left between them. The CDR3 runs to 12 residues. In nucleotides, the CDR3 is TGTGCCAGCTCATCGGCATATGAGCCCCAGCATTTT. It yields the protein CASSSAYEPQHF.

The chain's CDR3 is CASSLANFHPGQGFNTGELFF. For the CDR3, the DNA is TGCGCCAGCAGCTTGGCAAACTTTCATCCGGGACAGGGGTTTAACACCGGGGAGCTGTTTTTT. The chain carries TRBV5-1 and TRBJ2-2, with 10 positions matching TRBD1. Trimming took 0 bases from V and 2 from J; bases not matched to a gene: 16. The germline CDR1 and CDR2 sequences are SGHRS and YFSETQ. The CDR3 totals 21 residues.

The chain joins TRBV9 to TRBJ2-3; D is unresolved. This CDR3 is built from 14 residues. CDR1 is SGDLS, CDR2 YYNGEE, per germline. Deletions cut 0 bases from V and 6 bases from J, with 11 bases between. For the CDR3, the DNA is TGTGCCAGCAGCGTAGCTACGGCCCTGGATACGCAGTATTTT. It is translated as CASSVATALDTQYF.

V is TRBV5-6 and J is TRBJ2-1; 7 nucleotides agree with TRBD1. The CDR3 sequence is 15 residues long. Germline CDR1 reads SGHDT; CDR2 reads YYEEEE. The J segment lost 7 bases and the V segment lost 4 bases, leaving 11 bases of the junction unmatched. The CDR3 bases are TGTGCCAGCAGCCCGACAGGCCGCAGGGGGAATGAGCAGTTCTTC. Protein: CASSPTGRRGNEQFF.

This rearrangement joins TRBV5-4 to TRBJ1-2; perhaps TRBD1 as D (6 bases). Germline V gene data show CDR1 as SGHNT and CDR2 as YYREEE (reference sequence). The length of the CDR3 is 15 residues. Trimming took 0 bases from V and 4 from J, leaving 13 bases between them. The CDR3 DNA reads TGTGCCAGCAGCTTGGAGTCGGGACACATCTATGGCTACACCTTC. Its translation: CASSLESGHIYGYTF.

Regarding this clone: A read error is likely, as this CDR3 ends without the conserved phenylalanine or tryptophan. Because the CDR3's place on the DNA is in doubt, the DNA is left out and the CDR3 is given as listed by TCRdb. J is TRBJ1-2 and V is TRBV2; the table's D call TRBD1 went unverified against the DNA. Including both end residues, the CDR3 is 13 amino acids long. Germline values: CDR1 SNHLY, CDR2 FYNNEI. CDR3 loop: CASSATRTGAMDL.

This chain links TRBV5-5 with TRBJ2-3; D is unclear. The CDR3 covers 15 residues. Germline V gene sequence: CDR1 SGHKS, CDR2 YYEKEE (reference sequence). The germline V and J ends were trimmed by 1 base and 0 bases, with 9 bases remaining between them. The CDR3 here is CASSLITASTDTQYF. As DNA, the CDR3 is TGTGCCAGCAGCTTGATCACAGCTAGCACAGATACGCAGTATTTT.

V is TRBV7-2 and J is TRBJ2-1; D is tentatively TRBD1 or TRBD2 (6 bases each). The CDR3 totals 16 residues. Trimming shortened V by 5 bases and J by 9 bases, and 23 bases separated the two germline ends. Per germline, CDR1 SGHTA and CDR2 FQGNSA. The CDR3 sequence is CASSTRVGGASGEQFF. CDR3 sequence (DNA): TGTGCCAGCAGCACCCGCGTGGGGGGCGCATCGGGTGAGCAGTTCTTC. The full variable domain, with the rest looked up from reference TRBV7-2 and TRBJ2-1, is GAGVSQSPSNKVTEKGKDVELRCDPISGHTALYWYRQSLGQGLEFLIYFQGNSAPDKSGLPSDRFSAERTGGSVSTLTIQRTQQEDSAVYLCASSTRVGGASGEQFFGPGTRLTVL.

The chain is built from TRBV5-1 and TRBJ1-1; 9 bases are shared with TRBD1. CDR3 length equals 15 residues. J was trimmed by 0 bases and V by 4 bases; bases with no gene match: 4. CDR1 and CDR2 from the germline V gene are SGHRS and YFSETQ. CDR3 sequence reads: CASSPGQGLNTEAFF. For the CDR3, the DNA is TGCGCCAGCAGCCCGGGACAGGGATTGAACACTGAAGCTTTCTTT.

The CDR3 loop reads CATRVGPSNTGELFF. The CDR3 nucleotides are TGTGCCACCCGGGTGGGACCGTCGAACACCGGGGAGCTGTTTTTT. The chain employs TRBV7-2 and TRBJ2-2; either TRBD1 or TRBD2 may fit D (5 bases each). V shed 10 bases and J shed 0 bases, with 15 bases lying between them. This CDR3 spans 15 amino acids. Germline values: CDR1 SGHTA, CDR2 FQGNSA. Based on the CDR3 plus reference TRBV7-2 and TRBJ2-2, the full variable domain is GAGVSQSPSNKVTEKGKDVELRCDPISGHTALYWYRQSLGQGLEFLIYFQGNSAPDKSGLPSDRFSAERTGGSVSTLTIQRTQQEDSAVYLCATRVGPSNTGELFFGEGSRLTVL.

The genes are TRBV19 and TRBJ2-1; 8 positions match TRBD2. J lost 5 bases, V lost 3 bases, and 15 bases had no gene match. Germline-derived CDR1 and CDR2 are LNHDA and SQIVND (reference sequence). This CDR3 is 18 amino acids long. This CDR3 reads CASSMGWVLAGPNNEQFF. In DNA, the CDR3 is TGTGCCAGTAGTATGGGGTGGGTCCTAGCGGGCCCTAACAATGAGCAGTTCTTC.

This clone was observed a handful of times. The genes are TRBV30 and TRBJ2-1; 7 bases are a match to TRBD2. Per the germline V gene, CDR1 is GTSNPN and CDR2 is SVGIG (reference sequence). The CDR3 sequence is 12 residues long. The junction had 4 bases not matched to a gene; V was cut back by 3 bases and J by 8 bases. CDR3 amino acids: CAWSPTSYEQFF. The CDR3 DNA sequence: TGTGCCTGGAGCCCGACTAGCTATGAGCAGTTCTTC. The full variable domain, with the rest looked up from reference TRBV30 and TRBJ2-1, is SQTIHQWPATLVQPVGSPLSLECTVEGTSNPNLYWYRQAAGRGLQLLFYSVGIGQISSEVPQNLSASRPQDRQFILSSKKLLLSDSGFYLCAWSPTSYEQFFGPGTRLTVL.

The chain has TRBV27 and TRBJ1-1, with D unresolved. CDR1 and CDR2 (germline): MNHEY, SMNVEV (reference sequence). The CDR3 loop spans 15 amino acids. The V gene lost 3 bases and the J gene lost 4 bases, with 15 bases spanning the gap. The CDR3 DNA sequence: TGTGCCAGCAGTTTTAGTGGTTTTGTGAGCACTGAAGCTTTCTTT. Its translation: CASSFSGFVSTEAFF.

The chain links TRBV6-6 to TRBJ2-3, with D unclear. There are 15 residues in the CDR3. V was pared by 6 bases and J by 4 bases, with 17 bases between. Germline-derived CDR1 and CDR2 are MNHNY and SVGAGI (reference sequence). The CDR3 DNA reads TGTGCCAGCAGGAACCCAGTGGGCTTGGCAGATACGCAGTATTTT. It encodes CASRNPVGLADTQYF.

In this sample, this clone turned up once. The chain couples TRBV28 to TRBJ1-1, with D unresolved. The germline V gene has CDR1 MDHEN and CDR2 SYDVKM. Trimming left V 8 bases short and J 11 bases short, with 9 bases between. The CDR3 covers 9 residues. DNA for the CDR3: TGTGCCAGCGGTTCTAGGGCTTTCTTT. It codes for CASGSRAFF.

This chain uses TRBV9 with TRBJ2-3; 8 nucleotides agree with TRBD2. This CDR3 region has 17 residues. J was trimmed by 5 bases and V by 0 bases; bases with no gene match: 11. Germline CDR1 SGDLS, CDR2 YYNGEE. Here the CDR3 reads CASSVGIQAGAGDTQYF. The CDR3 DNA is TGTGCCAGCAGCGTAGGGATCCAAGCGGGGGCAGGAGATACGCAGTATTTT.

The J gene is TRBJ2-1, the V gene TRBV6-1; possibly TRBD1 or TRBD2 for D (5 bases each). Trimming shortened V by 5 bases and J by 3 bases, and 14 bases separated the two germline ends. The CDR3 length is 15 residues. Germline V gives CDR1 MNHNS, CDR2 SASEGT. The CDR3 region has the DNA TGTGCCAGCAGTACAGACAGCGGTTACTACAATGAGCAGTTCTTC. Its protein is CASSTDSGYYNEQFF.

This clone was observed a single time. The chain links TRBV5-6 to TRBJ2-5, with 9 bases matching TRBD1. The DNA end is a closer match to TRBJ2-7, so the J assignment may be wrong. The CDR3 is 15 residues long. The V gene's germline CDR1 is SGHDT and CDR2 YYEEEE. CDR3 in DNA: TGTGCCAGCAGCTCCGACAGGGGGGCGACCTACGAGCAGTACTTC. Protein: CASSSDRGATYEQYF.

The chain combines TRBV29-1 with TRBJ1-2; unclear D gene. V lost 6 bases and J lost 0, with 8 bases in between. CDR3 size: 12 residues. From germline, CDR1 is SQVTM and CDR2 ANQGSEA. As DNA, the CDR3 is TGCAGCGTGGATCGCTCTAACTATGGCTACACCTTC. It codes for CSVDRSNYGYTF. The variable domain in full, completed from reference TRBV29-1 and TRBJ1-2, reads SAVISQKPSRDICQRGTSLTIQCQVDSQVTMMFWYRQQPGQSLTLIATANQGSEATYESGFVIDKFPISRPNLTFSTLTVSNMSPEDSSIYLCSVDRSNYGYTFGSGTRLTVV.

The chain's CDR3 is CASPDNRETQYF. For the CDR3, the DNA is TGTGCCAGTCCCGACAATAGGGAGACCCAGTACTTC. V usage is TRBV19 and J usage is TRBJ2-5; D not resolved. Trimming stripped 8 bases from V and 5 bases from J, with 12 bases between. The CDR3 extends over 12 amino acids. Germline assignment: CDR1 LNHDA and CDR2 SQIVND (reference sequence). The full variable domain, in which reference TRBV19 and TRBJ2-5 provide the parts outside the CDR3, is DGGITQSPKYLFRKEGQNVTLSCEQNLNHDAMYWYRQDPGQGLRLIYYSQIVNDFQKGDIAEGYSVSREKKESFPLTVTSAQKNPTAFYLCASPDNRETQYFGPGTRLLVL.

The rearrangement joins TRBV5-4 to TRBJ2-1; the match to TRBD2 covers 11 bases. Germline CDR1 reads SGHNT; CDR2 reads YYREEE (reference sequence). This CDR3 has 14 residues. J was trimmed by 3 bases and V by 4 bases; bases with no gene match: 0. CDR3 nucleotide sequence: TGTGCCAGCAGCGGACTAGCGGGCTACAATGAGCAGTTCTTC. Amino acid sequence: CASSGLAGYNEQFF.

J is TRBJ2-3 and V is TRBV2, with 9 bases matching TRBD2. With 11 bases clipped from V and 4 bases from J, the junction kept 10 bases outside the gene matches. This CDR3 contains 14 residues. CDR1 SNHLY and CDR2 FYNNEI come from the germline V gene. This CDR3 is CAVAGGTVSDTQYF. The CDR3 nucleotides read TGTGCCGTGGCGGGAGGGACAGTATCAGATACGCAGTATTTT.